This TCR beta chain was sequenced for a study of CD4 T cells in relation to SARS-CoV-2 and coronaviruses. Study at large: Convalescent donors were aged roughly 20 to 75, with median about 40 years. Shared crossreactive spike epitopes were mapped to their HLA restriction.

There are 14 residues in the CDR3. Trimming at V came to 3 bases and at J to 6 bases, leaving 5 bases not matched to a gene. Germline-derived CDR1 and CDR2 are SGHTA and FQGNSA. To note about this clone: Its antigen is as yet unknown.

Sequenced by immunoSEQ multiplex PCR; TCRdb stores in-frame clones only, minus some. The data show roughly 36,000 clones, with 80% to 90% seen just once and approximately 3.1% held by the top ten. The study's findings and limits: Monoreactive clones expanded significantly more to SARS-CoV-2 than crossreactive clones did.

The source is an adult with COVID-19. The sample was memory CD4+ T cells from PBMCs. The chain is built from TRBV7-2 and TRBJ2-1; 7 bases map to TRBD2. This CDR3 reads CASSFLAEPNEQFF. CDR3 nucleotides: TGTGCCAGCAGCTTCCTAGCGGAGCCCAATGAGCAGTTCTTC.